This T cell receptor (beta chain) was retrieved from a study of blood T cell repertoires in COVID-19. Study-level background: Some COVID-19 samples were acute and others convalescent; all came from the United States, Italy and Spain. PBMCs, B-cell-depleted T cells, or T cells were the source of the cDNA or gDNA that made up the material.

This clone was detected only a few times. As originally analysed: From reference gene primer amplification, estimates of nucleated cell counts were derived. Here immunoSEQ multiplex PCR was the method, and the copy in TCRdb shows in-frame clones only, minus some. That table supplies the V and J calls and clone size; D and trimming were determined from the DNA. Found here are more than 70,000 clones, approximately 80% of them singletons; the top ten hold around a third. This CDR3 region has 13 residues. V shed 5 bases, J shed 7 bases, and the junction held 5 bases outside the gene matches. CDR1 and CDR2 (germline): SGHTA, FQGTGA.

The genes are TRBV7-3 and TRBJ2-1, with 7 bases matching TRBD1. Specimen: peripheral blood. The clonotype was recovered from a woman aged 70-85 years with acute or convalescent COVID-19. The CDR3 bases are TGTGCCAGCAGCCCCCGCAGGGGGAATGAGCAGTTCTTC. It specifies CASSPRRGNEQFF.